This passage covers 11 T cell receptor beta chains from one sample sequenced in a study of neurological immune-mediated disorders. MiXCR was run by TCRdb on the 5' RACE reads, yielding one entry per CDR3 protein. The sample lists 39,000 or so distinct CDR3 sequences; more than 4.5% were seen once. Sequences were obtained from CD4+ T cells from blood. The receptors were sampled from a man in his late teens or twenties in good health.

Ten or more counts support this clonotype. The chain couples TRBV6-6 to TRBJ2-1; 7 bases agree with TRBD1. This CDR3 has 15 amino acids. V shed 4 bases and J 7 bases; nucleotides not matched to a gene: 10. In germline, CDR1 is MNHNY, CDR2 SVGAGI (reference sequence). The CDR3 spells CASSFAEQGTNEQFF. The CDR3 DNA reads as TGTGCCAGCAGTTTTGCCGAACAGGGGACGAATGAGCAGTTCTTC.

This clonotype was seen repeatedly, ten times or more. The J gene is TRBJ2-2, the V gene TRBV2; D ambiguous. The CDR3 is 15 amino acids. Trimming cost V 1 base and J 6 bases, with 12 bases left between them. The germline V gene encodes CDR1 SNHLY and CDR2 FYNNEI. CDR3 in amino acids: CASSEELRFAGELFF. DNA of the CDR3: TGTGCCAGCAGTGAAGAACTCCGTTTCGCCGGGGAGCTGTTTTTT.

This clonotype was detected ten times or more. The chain carries TRBV20-1 and TRBJ1-6; 8 positions match TRBD1. CDR1 and CDR2 (germline): DFQATT, SNEGSKA (reference sequence). This CDR3 comprises 14 residues. After removal of 4 bases from V and 8 bases from J, the junction contained 7 bases not matched to a gene. CDR3 sequence reads: CSATLDRGDSPLHF. CDR3 coding DNA: TGCAGTGCTACCCTAGACAGGGGAGATTCACCCCTCCACTTT.

This clonotype was seen ten or more times. The chain uses TRBV5-5 and TRBJ1-1; D remains ambiguous. Trimming took off 2 bases at V and 4 bases at J, with 9 bases between the two ends. The CDR3 is 13 residues long. The germline V gene encodes CDR1 SGHKS and CDR2 YYEKEE (reference sequence). As DNA, the CDR3 is TGTGCCAGCAGCTTAATTAGAATCACTGAAGCTTTCTTT. Translating gives CASSLIRITEAFF.

This clonotype was observed many times. The chain has TRBV7-2 and TRBJ2-5; D remains ambiguous. V shed 0 bases and J shed 2 bases, with 13 bases lying between them. CDR3 length: 16 residues. The germline V gene has CDR1 SGHTA and CDR2 FQGNSA. CDR3: CASSLALGLGQETQYF. The CDR3 coding sequence is TGTGCCAGCAGCTTAGCGCTAGGGCTGGGACAAGAGACCCAGTACTTC.

This clonotype was observed at least ten times. The V gene is TRBV5-1, the J gene TRBJ1-1; tentatively, D is TRBD1 (5 bases). Trimming removed 0 bases at V and 4 bases at J, with 10 bases between. Germline assignment: CDR1 SGHRS and CDR2 YFSETQ. CDR3 size: 14 residues. The CDR3: CASSLVRGSTEAFF. In nucleotides, the CDR3 is TGCGCCAGCAGCTTGGTAAGGGGATCCACTGAAGCTTTCTTT.

This clonotype was detected many times. The genes are TRBV5-1 and TRBJ1-2; 7 nucleotides agree with TRBD1. CDR1 and CDR2 from the germline V gene are SGHRS and YFSETQ. V gave up 4 bases and J gave up 7 bases; unmatched junction bases: 19. The CDR3 consists of 17 residues. CDR3 sequence (DNA): TGCGCCAGCAGCCCAGATGCAAGGCAGGGGGGGTTCTCTGGCTACACCTTC. Translated, it gives CASSPDARQGGFSGYTF.

This clonotype was recorded at least ten times. The V gene is TRBV7-2, the J gene TRBJ2-2, with 8 bases aligning to TRBD1. Germline V gene lookup returns CDR1 SGHTA and CDR2 FQGNSA. The CDR3 covers 13 residues. V dropped 5 bases and J dropped 4; count of bases not matched to a gene: 0. CDR3 sequence: CASSDRGTGELFF. In nucleotides, the CDR3 is TGTGCCAGCAGCGACAGGGGCACCGGGGAGCTGTTTTTT.

This clonotype has at least ten counts. This CDR3 reads CASSLRSGEQYF. Here the CDR3 DNA reads TGTGCCAGCAGTTTGAGATCTGGGGAGCAGTACTTC. The chain carries TRBV12-3 or TRBV12-4 and TRBJ2-7; D uncertain. The CDR3 covers 12 residues. With 3 bases removed from V and 7 bases from J, the gap between germline ends came to 10 bases.

This clonotype appeared many times. The chain has TRBV6-5 and TRBJ2-2, with TRBD2 identical over 7 bases. Germline CDR1 MNHEY, CDR2 SVGAGI. There are 16 residues in the CDR3. J was trimmed by 5 bases and V by 4 bases; bases with no gene match: 10. Here the CDR3 DNA reads TGTGCCAGCAGTTCGGGCCCCGGGGGGAATACCGGGGAGCTGTTTTTT. Protein product: CASSSGPGGNTGELFF.

This clonotype has a count of ten or more. CDR3 coding DNA: TGTGCCAGCAGCCCCACAGGGGCCCGATTCTACGAGCAGTACTTC. This sequence encodes CASSPTGARFYEQYF. V usage is TRBV7-9 and J usage is TRBJ2-7; 7 positions match TRBD1. Germline values: CDR1 SEHNR, CDR2 FQNEAQ (reference sequence). Trimming took 5 bases from V and 3 from J; bases not matched to a gene: 10. This CDR3 is 15 amino acids long.